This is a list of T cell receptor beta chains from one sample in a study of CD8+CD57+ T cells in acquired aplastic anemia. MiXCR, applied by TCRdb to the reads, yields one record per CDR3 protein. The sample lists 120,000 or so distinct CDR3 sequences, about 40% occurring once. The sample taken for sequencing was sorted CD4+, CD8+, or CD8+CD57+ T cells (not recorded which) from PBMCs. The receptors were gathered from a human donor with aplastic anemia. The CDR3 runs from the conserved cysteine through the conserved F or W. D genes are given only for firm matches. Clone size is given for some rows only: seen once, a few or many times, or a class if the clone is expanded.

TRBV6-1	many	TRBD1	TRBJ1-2	TGTGCCAGCTTACAGGGGGGCTATGGCTACACCTTC	CASLQGGYGYTF
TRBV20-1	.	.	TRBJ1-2	TGCAGTGCCCATACCGGGCGGGGTGAAGGTTATGGCTACACCTTC	CSAHTGRGEGYGYTF
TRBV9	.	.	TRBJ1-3	TGTGCCAGCAGCGTAGGACAGTTCCCTGGAAACACCATATATTTT	CASSVGQFPGNTIYF
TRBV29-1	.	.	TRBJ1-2	TGCAGCGTTGCTACAGGGACGAACTATGGCTACACCTTC	CSVATGTNYGYTF
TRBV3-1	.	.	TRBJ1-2	TGTGCCAGCAGCCAAGAATTGGCCGCGGGGGGCTACACCTTC	CASSQELAAGGYTF
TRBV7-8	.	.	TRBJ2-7	TGTGCCAGCAGCCCACCCTACAGAAAACTCTACGAGCAGTACTTC	CASSPPYRKLYEQYF
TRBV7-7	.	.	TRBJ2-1	TGTGCTAGCAGCCCATTGGCGGCTCCCTACAATGAGCAGTTCTTC	CASSPLAAPYNEQFF
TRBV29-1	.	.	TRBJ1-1	TGCAGCGTTGAAATGGCGGGGGGGACTGAAGCTTTCTTT	CSVEMAGGTEAFF
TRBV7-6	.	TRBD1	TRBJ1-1	TGTGCCAGCAGCAGAACAGGGGGCAGTGAAGCTTTCTTT	CASSRTGGSEAFF
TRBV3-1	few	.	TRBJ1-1	TGTGCCAGCAGGTCGGAACCCGGGACTATGGCTTTCTTT	CASRSEPGTMAFF
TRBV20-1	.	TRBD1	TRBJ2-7	TGCAGTGCTAGAAACCCAGGGGGTGTCCACGAGCAGTACTTC	CSARNPGGVHEQYF
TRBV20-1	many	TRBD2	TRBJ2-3	TGCAGTGCCATCCCTGGGACTAGCGGGGGGCGCACAGATACGCAGTATTTT	CSAIPGTSGGRTDTQYF
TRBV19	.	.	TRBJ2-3	TGTGCCAGCAGCCTAGGGGTGTCCGGTACGCAGTATTTT	CASSLGVSGTQYF
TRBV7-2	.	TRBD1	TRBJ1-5	TGTGCCAGCAGCTTAAGACAGGGAGGCAATCAGCCCCAGCATTTT	CASSLRQGGNQPQHF
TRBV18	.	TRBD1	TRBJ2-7	TGTGCCAGCTCACCCGGACAGGGACACCACGAGCAGTACTTC	CASSPGQGHHEQYF
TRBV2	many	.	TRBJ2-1	TGTGCCAGCAGTGAAGGGGGGGCCCCAACGGGGGATGAGCAGTTCTTC	CASSEGGAPTGDEQFF
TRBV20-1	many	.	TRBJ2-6	TGCAGTGCCCGCTTCCGACTGAGCTCTGGGGCCAACGTCCTGACTTTC	CSARFRLSSGANVLTF